The 23 T cell receptor beta chains reported below all come from one sample, sequenced in a study of radiotherapy plus CTLA-4 blockade in lung cancer. Profiled with immunoSEQ multiplex PCR; TCRdb holds only in-frame clones, not every one. The repertoire holds roughly 59,000 clones, with roughly 76% as singletons. This material consisted of peripheral blood, taken from a patient treated with radiotherapy plus ipilimumab. The receptors come from a human donor with non-small cell lung cancer whose response to radiotherapy plus ipilimumab could not be evaluated.

The rearrangement links TRBV19 to TRBJ1-5, with a weak D call TRBD1 (5 bases). This CDR3 has 16 amino acids. Germline-derived CDR1 and CDR2 are LNHDA and SQIVND (reference sequence). Deletions cut 4 bases from V and 2 bases from J, with 15 bases between. The CDR3 region is CASSNIFRVGNQPQHF. The CDR3 DNA is TGTGCCAGTAGTAATATATTCAGGGTGGGCAATCAGCCCCAGCATTTT.

The V call is TRBV6-6, the J call TRBJ1-1, with D unresolved. Trimming pared 7 bases from V and 7 bases from J, leaving 10 bases between. Germline loops: CDR1 MNHNY, CDR2 SVGAGI (reference sequence). CDR3 length: 11 amino acids. The DNA of the CDR3 is TGTGCCAGCATCCGAGGGAATGAAGCTTTCTTT. Residues: CASIRGNEAFF.

The chain uses TRBV4-1 and TRBJ1-6; D not certain. The V end lost 2 bases, the J end lost 8 bases, and 13 bases lay between the germline ends. The CDR3 runs 15 residues. The V gene's germline CDR1 is MGHRA and CDR2 YSYEKL. CDR3 region: CASSQPTSIDSPLHF. The CDR3 DNA sequence: TGCGCCAGCAGCCAACCTACGAGCATTGATTCACCCCTCCACTTT.

For the CDR3, the DNA is TGTGCCAGCAGCCCGATGGCCGACAGGGGACCCTACAATGAGCAGTTCTTC. It yields the protein CASSPMADRGPYNEQFF. The chain joins TRBV7-9 to TRBJ2-1, with TRBD1 matching over 8 bases. The V and J ends lost 5 bases and 2 bases, in that order; junction bases with no gene match: 11. Germline assignment: CDR1 SEHNR and CDR2 FQNEAQ (reference sequence). This CDR3 contains 17 residues.

V is TRBV30 and J is TRBJ2-7; weak D call: TRBD2 (5 bases). V was trimmed by 2 bases and J by 6 bases, leaving 17 bases between them. Germline V gene data show CDR1 as GTSNPN and CDR2 as SVGIG (reference sequence). The CDR3 spans 14 residues. CDR3 sequence: CAWSLDYLLGEQYF. The CDR3, as DNA: TGTGCCTGGAGTCTCGACTACCTTTTAGGCGAGCAGTACTTC.

V usage is TRBV6-1 and J usage is TRBJ2-1; TRBD2 aligns across 9 bases. CDR3 size: 14 residues. The germline V gene has CDR1 MNHNS and CDR2 SASEGT. The junction had 2 bases not matched to a gene; V was cut back by 4 bases and J by 4 bases. This CDR3 is CASSGLAGYNEQFF. The CDR3, as DNA: TGTGCCAGCAGTGGGCTAGCGGGATACAATGAGCAGTTCTTC.

V gene TRBV11-2 combines with J gene TRBJ2-3; 7 bases are a match to TRBD2. The CDR3 covers 15 residues. From germline, CDR1 is SGHAT and CDR2 FQNNGV. V was pared by 4 bases and J by 6 bases, with 10 bases of the junction left unmatched. The CDR3 bases are TGTGCCAGCAGCTCTCCCCGGGACTACGGGGATACGCAGTATTTT. This codes for CASSSPRDYGDTQYF.

CDR3 amino acids: CASSVHTGTVNTGELFF. CDR3 nucleotides: TGTGCCAGCAGCGTACATACCGGGACAGTAAACACCGGGGAGCTGTTTTTT. This sequence joins TRBV7-7 and TRBJ2-2; 7 nucleotides match TRBD1. Germline CDR1 SSHAT, CDR2 FNYEAQ (reference sequence). With 5 bases clipped from V and 2 bases from J, the junction kept 11 bases outside the gene matches. The CDR3 extends over 17 amino acids.

The genes are TRBV21-1 and TRBJ2-7; the D call TRBD1 from the table was never checked on the DNA. TRBV21-1 is described as a pseudogene. The CDR3 is made up of 15 amino acids. As DNA, the CDR3 is TGTGCCAGCAGCAAATATGGGACACCTCCCTACGAGCAGTACTTC. Translated: CASSKYGTPPYEQYF.

The chain links TRBV11-3 to TRBJ1-2, with 7 bases that match TRBD1. CDR1 is SGHNT and CDR2 is YENEEA in the germline V gene. There are 15 residues in the CDR3. The J segment lost 3 bases and the V segment lost 11 bases, leaving 15 bases of the junction unmatched. CDR3 amino acids: CAGGGTAEPHYGYTF. The CDR3 DNA follows: TGTGCCGGTGGGGGGACAGCGGAACCTCACTATGGCTACACCTTC.

The chain couples TRBV5-6 to TRBJ2-2, with 8 bases fitting TRBD1. The J segment lost 5 bases and the V segment lost 1 base, leaving 7 bases of the junction unmatched. The germline V gene encodes CDR1 SGHDT and CDR2 YYEEEE. The CDR3 extends over 16 amino acids. Here the CDR3 DNA reads TGTGCCAGCAGCTTGTGGTTCAGGGGGCCTACCGGGGAGCTGTTTTTT. Protein: CASSLWFRGPTGELFF.

The chain combines TRBV19 with TRBJ2-4; a weak D match, TRBD2 (6 bases). Trimming stripped 1 base from V and 1 base from J, with 14 bases between. This CDR3 is built from 17 residues. CDR1 and CDR2 (germline): LNHDA, SQIVND (reference sequence). CDR3 in DNA: TGTGCCAGTAGTATAGGACTAGATGAGGGGGCCAAAAACATTCAGTACTTC. Its protein product is CASSIGLDEGAKNIQYF. The full variable domain, in which reference TRBV19 and TRBJ2-4 provide the parts outside the CDR3, is DGGITQSPKYLFRKEGQNVTLSCEQNLNHDAMYWYRQDPGQGLRLIYYSQIVNDFQKGDIAEGYSVSREKKESFPLTVTSAQKNPTAFYLCASSIGLDEGAKNIQYFGAGTRLSVL.

The chain uses TRBV19 and TRBJ2-7; 10 bases are a match to TRBD1. The V gene's germline CDR1 is LNHDA and CDR2 SQIVND (reference sequence). The CDR3 is 15 amino acids. V gave up 6 bases and J gave up 2 bases; unmatched junction bases: 7. CDR3 sequence reads: CASSPGTGAPYEQYF. The CDR3 DNA reads TGTGCCAGTAGCCCCGGGACAGGGGCTCCCTACGAGCAGTACTTC.

This clone was seen a single time. The chain combines TRBV2 with TRBJ2-7, with 12 bases lining up with TRBD2. CDR3 length: 15 residues. Germline CDR1 reads SNHLY; CDR2 reads FYNNEI. V lost 2 bases to trimming and J lost 2 bases; unmatched junction nucleotides: 1. Written as DNA, the CDR3 is TGTGCCAGCAGTGAACTAGCGGGGGGGCCCTACGAGCAGTACTTC. Translation: CASSELAGGPYEQYF. Filled out from reference TRBV2 and TRBJ2-7, the complete variable domain reads EPEVTQTPSHQVTQMGQEVILRCVPISNHLYFYWYRQILGQKVEFLVSFYNNEISEKSEIFDDQFSVERPDGSNFTLKIRSTKLEDSAMYFCASSELAGGPYEQYFGPGTRLTVT.

This clone was picked up one time. DNA of the CDR3: TGTGCCAGCAGCTTTATGGACAGGATCAGCTCCTACGAGCAGTACTTC. Amino acids: CASSFMDRISSYEQYF. V is TRBV5-5 and J is TRBJ2-7; 7 nucleotides agree with TRBD1. Germline V gene data show CDR1 as SGHKS and CDR2 as YYEKEE (reference sequence). This CDR3 is 16 amino acids long. J lost 0 bases, V lost 2 bases, and 8 bases had no gene match.

In nucleotides, the CDR3 is TGCGCCAGCAGCTTGACAGGGGCAGATACGCAGTATTTT. This sequence encodes CASSLTGADTQYF. The V and J genes are TRBV5-1 and TRBJ2-3, with 7 bases aligning to TRBD1. The junction had 0 bases not matched to a gene; V was cut back by 1 base and J by 4 bases. Germline V lookup: CDR1 SGHRS, CDR2 YFSETQ. The CDR3 is made up of 13 amino acids.

The rearrangement links TRBV28 to TRBJ2-7; the match to TRBD1 covers 8 bases. The V gene's germline CDR1 is MDHEN and CDR2 SYDVKM. The CDR3 runs 17 residues. V trimming: 3 bases; J trimming: 0 bases; junction bases outside the gene matches: 10. The chain's CDR3 is CASSFNPHRGSSYEQYF. CDR3 nucleotides: TGTGCCAGCAGTTTCAACCCTCACAGGGGGAGCTCCTACGAGCAGTACTTC.

In nucleotides, the CDR3 is TGTGCCAGCAGTGCTAATGAGGGGGCCCAACCTTTTAACTATGGCTACACCTTC. Translated: CASSANEGAQPFNYGYTF. The chain recombines TRBV7-9 with TRBJ1-2, with 7 bases fitting TRBD1. The V and J ends lost 6 bases and 1 base, in that order; junction bases with no gene match: 17. This CDR3 is 18 amino acids long. Germline-derived CDR1 and CDR2 are SEHNR and FQNEAQ (reference sequence).

This clone was observed a handful of times. V is TRBV6-5 and J is TRBJ1-5; D gene uncertain. Trimming shortened V by 2 bases and J by 1 base, and 9 bases separated the two germline ends. The CDR3 consists of 15 residues. The V gene's germline CDR1 is MNHEY and CDR2 SVGAGI. The CDR3 reads CASSYLGESNQPQHF. The CDR3 DNA is TGTGCCAGCAGTTACCTCGGAGAGAGCAATCAGCCCCAGCATTTT.

The chain is built from TRBV19 and TRBJ2-1; weak D call: TRBD2 (6 bases). CDR1 and CDR2 from the germline V gene are LNHDA and SQIVND (reference sequence). Trimming took 3 bases from V and 0 from J, leaving 12 bases between them. This CDR3 is built from 16 residues. The CDR3 here is CASSMSGGVSYNEQFF. In nucleotides, the CDR3 is TGTGCCAGTAGTATGAGCGGCGGGGTCTCCTACAATGAGCAGTTCTTC.

The rearrangement joins TRBV5-1 to TRBJ2-2; 12 bases are shared with TRBD2. Germline trimming cut 3 bases from V and 2 bases from J; bases unmatched to any gene: 8. There are 18 residues in the CDR3. Per germline, CDR1 SGHRS and CDR2 YFSETQ. The CDR3 coding sequence is TGCGCCAGCAGCTCTCCTACTAGCGGGGGGCTCAACACCGGGGAGCTGTTTTTT. Translated: CASSSPTSGGLNTGELFF.

This clone has a handful of counts. The V and J genes are TRBV9 and TRBJ2-2, with D perhaps TRBD1 (6 bases). The V end lost 0 bases, the J end lost 0 bases, and 6 bases lay between the germline ends. CDR1 is SGDLS, CDR2 YYNGEE, per germline. This CDR3 is 15 amino acids long. The CDR3 coding sequence is TGTGCCAGCAGCGTAGGGACAGCGAACACCGGGGAGCTGTTTTTT. Its translation is CASSVGTANTGELFF.

The CDR3 DNA follows: TGTGCCAGCAGCCCCTCCTATACGCAGTATTTT. As protein: CASSPSYTQYF. The V and J genes are TRBV6-5 and TRBJ2-3; the D is unclear. This CDR3 contains 11 residues. CDR1 is MNHEY, CDR2 SVGAGI, per germline. V lost 6 bases to trimming and J lost 7 bases, with 8 bases between them.